Listed below are T cell receptor beta chains from one sample, sequenced in a study of regulatory T cells in long-lasting Graves disease. Each CDR3 protein gets one entry after TCRdb re-called the multiplex PCR reads with MiXCR. The sample shows over 450,000 distinct CDR3 sequences, 20% to 25% of them seen only once. The material sequenced was peripheral blood mononuclear cells (PBMCs), taken when the disease was refractory, from a patient treated with antithyroid drugs. Source of these receptors: a female donor with Graves disease. The CDR3 runs from the conserved cysteine through the conserved F or W.

V gene	J gene	CDR3 protein
TRBV12-3/TRBV12-4	TRBJ2-2	CASILRGFGELFF
TRBV7-9	TRBJ2-6	CASSGANVLTF
TRBV28	TRBJ1-1	CASPGRRGDTEAFF
TRBV19	TRBJ1-2	CASSKVVEVPYGYTF
TRBV6-2/TRBV6-3	TRBJ2-7	CASIPSGGYEQYF
TRBV28	TRBJ2-2	CASSTSRENTGKLFF
TRBV4-3	TRBJ1-3	CASSQSLQEYGNTIYF
TRBV6-2/TRBV6-3	TRBJ1-2	CASSYGTGSAGYTF
TRBV27	TRBJ1-5	CASSLLGDSNQPQHF
TRBV7-2	TRBJ2-3	CASSSTGSRTDTQYF
TRBV28	TRBJ2-3	CASSKRTSGRFTDTQYF
TRBV11-2	TRBJ2-7	CASSLDTDQVYEQYF
TRBV7-2	TRBJ2-5	CASSLVADRQETQYF
TRBV19	TRBJ2-7	CASSIPGTAHGEQYF
TRBV13	TRBJ1-6	CASSFGQGVYSPLHF
TRBV20-1	TRBJ1-1	CSAPQRNQAFF
TRBV10-3	TRBJ1-2	CAISESRNGNYGYTF
TRBV2	TRBJ1-1	CASSEFGTQSNGGGDGAFF
TRBV28	TRBJ2-7	CASSLGSTTYEQYF
TRBV19	TRBJ2-5	CASSSSGTSQETQYF
TRBV7-8	TRBJ2-5	CASSYQAASQETQYF
TRBV4-1	TRBJ1-5	CASSLTMRSSGGGQPQHF
TRBV7-2	TRBJ2-5	CASSLTPQLPETQYF
TRBV13	TRBJ2-2	CASSLGPANTGELFF
TRBV7-9	TRBJ1-2	CASSLEGGAIDTF
TRBV12-3/TRBV12-4	TRBJ2-1	CASSAYSYNEQFF
TRBV27	TRBJ2-7	CASSSLPRDRATYEQYF
TRBV7-9	TRBJ1-1	CASSLEGGAMAEAFF
TRBV7-8	TRBJ2-2	CASSLGIYTGELFF
TRBV12-3/TRBV12-4	TRBJ2-1	CASSFLRTPSKKQFF
TRBV9	TRBJ1-2	CASSVQGGSYGYTF
TRBV29-1	TRBJ1-1	CSVEEDQGVEAFF
TRBV11-2	TRBJ2-5	CASSLAGVVEKDVYF
TRBV12-3/TRBV12-4	TRBJ1-2	CASSDRTSGNYGYTF
TRBV27	TRBJ1-4	CASSLWGGDEKLFF
TRBV10-3	TRBJ2-7	CAISEPQGGYEQYF
TRBV14	TRBJ2-7	CAGSQAGGSSYEQYF
TRBV11-3	TRBJ2-5	CASSQDRAGQETQYF
TRBV20-1	TRBJ2-5	CSGWRTSQETQYF
TRBV28	TRBJ2-7	CASSLPLLAGGMNEQYF
TRBV7-9	TRBJ1-3	CASSPLGGNTIYF
TRBV2	TRBJ2-3	CASGVRRTDTQYF
TRBV28	TRBJ1-1	CASSPRVMVPLWDAEAFF
TRBV15	TRBJ2-7	CATSRGRGPSYEQYF
TRBV6-5	TRBJ1-2	CASSYSSGQGAGYTF
TRBV20-1	TRBJ2-2	CSASENTGELFF
TRBV24-1	TRBJ2-1	CATSDSPGRERFGEQFF
TRBV5-1	TRBJ1-1	CASSRGGTRPNTEAFF
TRBV10-3	TRBJ2-6	CAISGSSGANVLTF
TRBV30	TRBJ1-2	CAWSVGAPGYTF
TRBV12-3/TRBV12-4	TRBJ1-6	CASSLGTDSPLHF
TRBV12-5	TRBJ2-2	CASGLLAGAMTGELFF
TRBV9	TRBJ2-5	CASSHFDGQGETQYF
TRBV11-2	TRBJ2-3	CASRLTAASGSTDTQYF
TRBV7-9	TRBJ2-7	CASSLAWDRGEIYEQYF
TRBV5-1	TRBJ1-4	CASSDTGSDEKLFF
TRBV12-3/TRBV12-4	TRBJ1-2	CASSFDRAGNGYTF
TRBV4-1	TRBJ2-1	CASSQAANPEWNEQFF